Presented here are 9 T cell receptor beta chains from one specimen sequenced in a study of Ad26.COV2.S vaccination and SARS-CoV-2 variants (dated by TCRdb to the early 2020s). The library was obtained by the immunoSEQ multiplex PCR assay. This is the immuneACCESS table as TCRdb keeps it, with only in-frame sequences that have V and J called. A part of the clones is gone; compared with another copy, unresolved V genes explain less than half, and the rest is unexplained. This sample has some 270,000 clones in its table, and approximately 90% of those were observed once. The top ten clones comprise approximately 3% of the sample. Sample treatment or condition, as interpreted from the label and publication: around 19 received Ad26.COV2.S at low or high dose, single or two shots; about 5 received placebo; per-sample allocation not given. For vaccine and placebo recipients, the sequenced repertoires came from samples collected on day 63 after the first injection.

Specimen: peripheral blood, collected in a trial of Ad26.COV2.S vaccine versus placebo. The receptors derive from a person between 18 and 65 years old who received the Ad26.COV2.S COVID-19 vaccine or a placebo.

The genes are TRBV5-4 and TRBJ2-1; 11 positions agree with TRBD2. The CDR3 runs to 16 residues. Germline assignment: CDR1 SGHNT and CDR2 YYREEE (reference sequence). Trimming at V came to 1 base and at J to 9 bases, leaving 9 bases not matched to a gene. The CDR3 is CASSLLGLAGGGEQFF. Here the CDR3 DNA reads TGTGCCAGCAGCTTGTTGGGTCTAGCGGGAGGCGGTGAGCAGTTCTTC.

The chain has TRBV10-3 and TRBJ2-1; D not resolved. V dropped 8 bases and J dropped 7 bases, with 9 bases sitting between them. The CDR3 has 11 amino acids. Germline lookup yields CDR1 ENHRY and CDR2 SYGVKD. The CDR3 loop is CAISPLNEQFF. CDR3 bases: TGTGCCATCTCCCCGTTAAATGAGCAGTTCTTC.

V and J are TRBV6-5 and TRBJ1-2; the D is unclear. V lost 2 bases, J lost 0 bases, and 7 bases lay in between. CDR1 and CDR2 from the germline V gene are MNHEY and SVGAGI. The CDR3 length is 14 residues. The CDR3 DNA reads TGTGCCAGCAGTTACGGGGTAGCTAACTATGGCTACACCTTC. Translated: CASSYGVANYGYTF.

This chain connects TRBV7-9 to TRBJ2-1; no reliable D call. The CDR3 consists of 13 residues. Germline V CDR1 and CDR2: SEHNR, FQNEAQ (reference sequence). The CDR3 DNA reads TGTGCAGTCGGTCGGGTATCTTACAATGAGCAGTTCTTC. Translated, it gives CAVGRVSYNEQFF.

The CDR3 DNA follows: TGTGCCACCCGCCGGGGGAGAAGCCGAGATACGCAGTATTTT. Protein product: CATRRGRSRDTQYF. The rearrangement uses TRBV15 and TRBJ2-3; a possible D gene is TRBD2 (6 bases). This CDR3 is built from 14 residues. CDR1 and CDR2 (germline): LNHNV, YYDKDF (reference sequence). Trimming left V 8 bases short and J 5 bases short, with 17 bases between.

The CDR3 is CASSFSSQGRYGYTF. The CDR3 DNA reads TGTGCCAGCAGTTTCTCCTCACAGGGCCGCTATGGCTACACCTTC. The V call is TRBV6-5, the J call TRBJ1-2; tentative D call: TRBD1 (6 bases). Germline CDR1 reads MNHEY; CDR2 reads SVGAGI. The length of the CDR3 is 15 residues. Trimming removed 4 bases at V and 4 bases at J, with 16 bases between.

The chain has TRBV7-9 and TRBJ2-2; 9 positions agree with TRBD1. Germline V gives CDR1 SEHNR, CDR2 FQNEAQ (reference sequence). J lost 8 bases, V lost 6 bases, and 13 bases had no gene match. The CDR3 runs to 16 residues. The DNA for the CDR3 is TGTGCCAGCAGTTCGACTTCCGGGACAGGGACAGGGGAGCTGTTTTTT. Amino acid sequence: CASSSTSGTGTGELFF.

The chain combines TRBV10-3 with TRBJ1-5, with 7 bases fitting TRBD1. The V gene end was trimmed by 3 bases and the J gene end by 3 bases; junction bases not matched to a gene: 8. CDR3 size: 16 residues. Germline CDR1 and CDR2: ENHRY and SYGVKD. The CDR3 DNA reads as TGTGCCATCAGTGATTACAGGGGCGCAACCAATCAGCCCCAGCATTTT. This encodes CAISDYRGATNQPQHF.

The J gene is TRBJ2-3, the V gene TRBV3-1 (or the pseudogene TRBV3-2); D remains unclear. CDR1 LGHDT and CDR2 YNNKEL come from the germline V gene (reference sequence). V lost 6 bases to trimming and J lost 4 bases, with 11 bases between them. This CDR3 contains 13 residues. The DNA of the CDR3 is TGTGCCAGCAGTTCCTTGAGGCCAGATACGCAGTATTTT. Translation gives CASSSLRPDTQYF.